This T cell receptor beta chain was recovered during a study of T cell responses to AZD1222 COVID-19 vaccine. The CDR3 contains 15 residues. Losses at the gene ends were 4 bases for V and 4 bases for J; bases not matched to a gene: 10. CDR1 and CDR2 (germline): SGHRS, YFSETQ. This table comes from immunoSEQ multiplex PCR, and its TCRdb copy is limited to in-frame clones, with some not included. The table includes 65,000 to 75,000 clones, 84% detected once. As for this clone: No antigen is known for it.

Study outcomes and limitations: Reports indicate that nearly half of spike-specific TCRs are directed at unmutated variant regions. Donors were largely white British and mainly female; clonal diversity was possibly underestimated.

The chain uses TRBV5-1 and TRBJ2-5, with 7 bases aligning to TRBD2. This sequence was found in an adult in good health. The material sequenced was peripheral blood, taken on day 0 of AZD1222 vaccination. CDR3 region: CASSQGYQRGETQYF. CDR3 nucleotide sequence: TGCGCCAGCAGCCAGGGATACCAGCGGGGAGAGACCCAGTACTTC.